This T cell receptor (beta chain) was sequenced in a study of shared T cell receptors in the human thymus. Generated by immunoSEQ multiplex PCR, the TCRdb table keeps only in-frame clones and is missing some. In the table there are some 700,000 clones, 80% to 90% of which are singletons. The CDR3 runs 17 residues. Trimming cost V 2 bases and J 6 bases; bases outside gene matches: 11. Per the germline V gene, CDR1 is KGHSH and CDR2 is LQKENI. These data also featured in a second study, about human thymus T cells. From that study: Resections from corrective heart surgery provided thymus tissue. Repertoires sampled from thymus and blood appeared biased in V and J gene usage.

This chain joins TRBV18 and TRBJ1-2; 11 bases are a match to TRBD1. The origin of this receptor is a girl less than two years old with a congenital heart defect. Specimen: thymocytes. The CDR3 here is CASSPTVMGQGGHGYTF. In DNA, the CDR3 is TGTGCCAGCTCACCAACTGTGATGGGACAGGGGGGTCATGGCTACACCTTC.